This record looks at one T cell receptor (beta chain) sequence and its context. The data were obtained in a study of molecular identifiers for immune sequencing clone quantification. About the research overall: Naive CD8 RNA (approximately 20,000 or 100,000 cells) was divided into five aliquots, with four sequenced.

Sorting defined naive CD8 T cells as CD8+CD4-CCR7+CD45RA+. Preparation of the bulk TCR libraries relied on previously described methods and listed TCR primers. TCRdb analysed the PCR reads with MiXCR anew, one entry per CDR3 protein. The sample yields about 510,000 distinct CDR3 sequences, about 25% seen once. This CDR3 is built from 13 residues. The germline V gene has CDR1 SGHRS and CDR2 YFSETQ. V was shortened by 3 bases and J by 1 base, with 8 bases between the two germline ends. The specimen was naive CD8+ T cells from blood, with Jurkat cell RNA spiked in. Subset in this sample: FACS-sorted CD8+CD4-CCR7+CD45RA+ naive T cells. This TCR derives from a human donor in good health. Some libraries in this study had Jurkat cell RNA spiked in. The chain uses TRBV5-1 and TRBJ2-7; maybe TRBD1 (6 bases). The CDR3 loop reads CASSWGPSYEQYF. Written as DNA, the CDR3 is TGCGCCAGCAGCTGGGGGCCGTCCTACGAGCAGTACTTC. Drawing the rest from reference TRBV5-1 and TRBJ2-7, the complete variable domain is KAGVTQTPRYLIKTRGQQVTLSCSPISGHRSVSWYQQTPGQGLQFLFEYFSETQRNKGNFPGRFSGRQFSNSRSEMNVSTLELGDSALYLCASSWGPSYEQYFGPGTRLTVT.